These 10 T cell receptor beta chains were sequenced from one sample in a study of blood T cells in healthy people across ages (dated by TCRdb to between 2014 and 2017). Library preparation was by 5' RACE. The instrument given in TCRdb is Illumina HiSeq 2500. The second PCR ran for about 6 to 12 cycles and used a J-beta primer mix along with a sample-barcoded 5' primer. The raw public data were reprocessed by TCRdb itself: fastp quality trimming at Q25, MiXCR clonotype calling, in-frame beta chains only. Rows matching on CDR3 protein sequence are summarized as one entry with the most common DNA and genes. The sample data list about 650,000 distinct CDR3 sequences, and 32% of these were observed just once. The ten largest clones take up roughly 15% of the sample. Sequencing was carried out using blood. Receptor source: a woman of 80 years or more in good health. Donor details come from another sample of the same person, matched by shared clones.

This clonotype was found a few times. J is TRBJ1-4 and V is TRBV7-2; 7 bases match TRBD1. With V trimmed by 2 bases and J by 5 bases, 5 bases remained unmatched. The CDR3 length is 15 residues. Germline V gene data show CDR1 as SGHTA and CDR2 as FQGNSA. The CDR3 DNA follows: TGTGCCAGCAGCTTACAGGCAGGGGGAAATGAAAAACTGTTTTTT. As protein: CASSLQAGGNEKLFF. The variable domain in full, with the rest retrieved from reference TRBV7-2 and TRBJ1-4, is GAGVSQSPSNKVTEKGKDVELRCDPISGHTALYWYRQSLGQGLEFLIYFQGNSAPDKSGLPSDRFSAERTGGSVSTLTIQRTQQEDSAVYLCASSLQAGGNEKLFFGSGTQLSVL.

The V gene is TRBV7-9, the J gene TRBJ2-1; 10 bases are shared with TRBD2. Germline CDR1 reads SEHNR; CDR2 reads FQNEAQ (reference sequence). The CDR3 is 15 residues long. J was trimmed by 11 bases and V by 1 base; bases with no gene match: 8. The CDR3 reads CASSLESAGGRQQFF. CDR3 nucleotide sequence: TGTGCCAGCAGCTTAGAATCAGCGGGGGGGCGTCAGCAGTTCTTC.

This clonotype has a count of ten or more. This chain joins TRBV11-2 and TRBJ2-7; D not certain. V lost 1 base to trimming and J lost 5 bases, with 6 bases between them. Germline-derived CDR1 and CDR2 are SGHAT and FQNNGV. The length of the CDR3 is 12 residues. The CDR3 spells CASSLGTHEQYF. The DNA for the CDR3 is TGTGCCAGCAGCTTAGGTACACACGAGCAGTACTTC.

In this sample, this clonotype turned up many times. The gene calls are TRBV7-2 and TRBJ1-5, with 7 nucleotides matching TRBD1. V lost 4 bases and J lost 2; bases outside the gene matches: 5. This CDR3 has 15 amino acids. CDR1 and CDR2 (germline): SGHTA, FQGNSA. The CDR3 sequence: CASSYHRGGNQPQHF. The DNA for the CDR3 is TGTGCCAGCAGCTATCACAGGGGTGGCAATCAGCCCCAGCATTTT.

This rearrangement joins TRBV20-1 to TRBJ2-1, with 8 bases lining up with TRBD1. The CDR3 is 16 amino acids. V was pared by 2 bases and J by 0 bases, with 6 bases of the junction left unmatched. From germline, CDR1 is DFQATT and CDR2 SNEGSKA (reference sequence). The CDR3 sequence is CSARLPQGASYNEQFF. Written as DNA, the CDR3 is TGCAGTGCTAGACTACCGCAGGGGGCCTCCTACAATGAGCAGTTCTTC.

The J gene is TRBJ2-3, the V gene TRBV4-3; no clear D gene. The CDR3 has 16 amino acids. Between the trimmed V and J ends, which lost 0 bases and 2 bases, there was a span of 12 bases. CDR1 is LGHNA, CDR2 YSLEER, per germline. CDR3 DNA: TGCGCCAGCAGCCAAGACGTCTGGGGTGTCACAGATACGCAGTATTTT. This gives the protein CASSQDVWGVTDTQYF.

This chain connects TRBV20-1 to TRBJ1-2; the match to TRBD1 covers 9 bases. This CDR3 region has 13 residues. Germline V gene data show CDR1 as DFQATT and CDR2 as SNEGSKA (reference sequence). The trim removed 3 bases at V and 4 bases at J, leaving 3 bases unmatched. DNA for the CDR3: TGCAGTGCTAGTTCACAGGGGGCCTATGGCTACACCTTC. This gives the protein CSASSQGAYGYTF.

This clonotype occurred many times. The V gene is TRBV5-4, the J gene TRBJ2-5; TRBD1 aligns across 8 bases. This CDR3 contains 13 residues. Germline CDR1 SGHNT, CDR2 YYREEE (reference sequence). Losses at the gene ends were 3 bases for V and 5 bases for J; bases not matched to a gene: 3. The CDR3 sequence: CASSSTGGETQYF. CDR3 nucleotide sequence: TGTGCCAGCAGCTCTACAGGGGGTGAGACCCAGTACTTC.

This clonotype has only a few counts. The J gene is TRBJ2-7, the V gene TRBV28, with a possible D match to TRBD1 (5 bases). The V and J ends lost 11 bases and 5 bases respectively, with 13 bases between them. In germline, CDR1 is MDHEN, CDR2 SYDVKM. The CDR3 runs to 11 residues. CDR3 sequence: CAAQGYHEQYF. CDR3 sequence (DNA): TGTGCCGCCCAGGGTTACCACGAGCAGTACTTC.

About this clonotype: Being one base from a much bigger clone, this may be a read error. This chain uses TRBV12-2 with TRBJ2-7; the table gives TRBD1 as D, unverified against the DNA. The DNA end lines up better with TRBJ2-5; the J call may be wrong. TRBV12-2 has pseudogene status. CDR3 length: 10 amino acids. CDR3 bases: TGTGCAGGTCCCCCCAGGACCCAGTACTTC. It encodes CAGPPRTQYF.